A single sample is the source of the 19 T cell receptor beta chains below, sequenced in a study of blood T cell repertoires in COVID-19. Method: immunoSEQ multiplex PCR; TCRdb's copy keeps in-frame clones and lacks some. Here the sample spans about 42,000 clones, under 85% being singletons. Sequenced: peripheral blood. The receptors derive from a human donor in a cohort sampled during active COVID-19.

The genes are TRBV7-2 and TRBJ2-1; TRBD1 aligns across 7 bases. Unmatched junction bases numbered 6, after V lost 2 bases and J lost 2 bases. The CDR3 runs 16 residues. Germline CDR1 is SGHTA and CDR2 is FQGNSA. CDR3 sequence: CASSLNPTGPYNEQFF. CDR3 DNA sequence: TGTGCCAGCAGCTTAAACCCGACAGGGCCCTACAATGAGCAGTTCTTC. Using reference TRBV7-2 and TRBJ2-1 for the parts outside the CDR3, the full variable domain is GAGVSQSPSNKVTEKGKDVELRCDPISGHTALYWYRQSLGQGLEFLIYFQGNSAPDKSGLPSDRFSAERTGGSVSTLTIQRTQQEDSAVYLCASSLNPTGPYNEQFFGPGTRLTVL.

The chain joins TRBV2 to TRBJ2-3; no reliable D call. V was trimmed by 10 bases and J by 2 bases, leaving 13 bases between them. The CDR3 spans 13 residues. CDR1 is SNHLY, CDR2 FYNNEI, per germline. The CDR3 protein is CANTSGYTDTQYF. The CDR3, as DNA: TGTGCCAACACCTCCGGGTACACAGATACGCAGTATTTT.

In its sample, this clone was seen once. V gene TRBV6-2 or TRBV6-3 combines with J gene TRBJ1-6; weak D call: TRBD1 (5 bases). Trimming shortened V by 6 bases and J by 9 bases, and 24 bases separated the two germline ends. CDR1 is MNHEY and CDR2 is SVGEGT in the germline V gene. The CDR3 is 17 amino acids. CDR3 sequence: CASSELLTGAVASPLHF. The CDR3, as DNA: TGTGCCAGCAGCGAACTCTTAACTGGGGCGGTTGCTTCACCCCTCCACTTT.

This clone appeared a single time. The CDR3 loop reads CASSFGPSGGADTQYF. In nucleotides, the CDR3 is TGTGCCAGCAGCTTCGGACCTAGCGGGGGGGCAGATACGCAGTATTTT. This rearrangement joins TRBV5-6 to TRBJ2-3; 12 bases fit TRBD2. V lost 2 bases and J lost 4; bases outside the gene matches: 5. This CDR3 contains 16 residues. The germline V gene encodes CDR1 SGHDT and CDR2 YYEEEE.

This CDR3 is CASSRGGRGSYEQYF. In DNA form, the CDR3 reads TGTGCCAGCAGCAGGGGGGGGAGGGGCTCCTACGAGCAGTACTTC. The genes are TRBV4-2 and TRBJ2-7; possible D gene TRBD2, 7 bases. CDR3 length equals 15 residues. The germline gives CDR1 LGHNA, CDR2 YNFKEQ. The V end lost 5 bases, the J end lost 0 bases, and 14 bases lay between the germline ends.

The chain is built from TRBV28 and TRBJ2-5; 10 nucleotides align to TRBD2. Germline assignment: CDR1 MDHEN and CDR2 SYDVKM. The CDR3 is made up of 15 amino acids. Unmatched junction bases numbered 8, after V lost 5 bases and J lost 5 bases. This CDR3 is CASSLVWTSGETQYF. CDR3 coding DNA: TGTGCCAGCAGTCTCGTGTGGACTAGCGGTGAGACCCAGTACTTC.

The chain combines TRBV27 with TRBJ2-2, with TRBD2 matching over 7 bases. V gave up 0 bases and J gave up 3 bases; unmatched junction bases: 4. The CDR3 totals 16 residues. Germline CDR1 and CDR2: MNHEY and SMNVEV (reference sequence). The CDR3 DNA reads TGTGCCAGCAGTTTATCTCGGGGGGTGGACACCGGGGAGCTGTTTTTT. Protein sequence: CASSLSRGVDTGELFF.

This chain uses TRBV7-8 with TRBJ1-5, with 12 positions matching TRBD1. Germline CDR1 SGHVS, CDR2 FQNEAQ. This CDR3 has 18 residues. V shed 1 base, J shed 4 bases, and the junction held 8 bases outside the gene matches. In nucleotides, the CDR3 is TGTGCCAGCAGCTTAGTCCCGGGACAGGGGGCTATGAATCAGCCCCAGCATTTT. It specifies CASSLVPGQGAMNQPQHF.

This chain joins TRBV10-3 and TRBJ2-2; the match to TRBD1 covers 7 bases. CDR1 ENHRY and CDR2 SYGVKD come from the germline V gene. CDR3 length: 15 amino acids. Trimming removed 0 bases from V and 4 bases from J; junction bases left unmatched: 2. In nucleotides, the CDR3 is TGTGCCATCAGTGAGTCGACAGGGACCACCGGGGAGCTGTTTTTT. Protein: CAISESTGTTGELFF.

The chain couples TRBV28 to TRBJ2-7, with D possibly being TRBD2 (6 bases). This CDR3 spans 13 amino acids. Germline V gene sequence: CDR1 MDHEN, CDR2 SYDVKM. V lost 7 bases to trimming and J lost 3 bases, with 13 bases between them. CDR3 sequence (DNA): TGTGCCAGCATAGGGGACGGGAGCTACGAGCAGTACTTC. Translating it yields CASIGDGSYEQYF.

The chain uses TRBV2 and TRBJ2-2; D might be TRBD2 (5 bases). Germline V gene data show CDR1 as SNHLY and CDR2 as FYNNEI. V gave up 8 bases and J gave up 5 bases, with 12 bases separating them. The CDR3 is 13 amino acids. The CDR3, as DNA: TGTGCCAGCGAGGGAAGGGCAACCGGGGAGCTGTTTTTT. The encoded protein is CASEGRATGELFF. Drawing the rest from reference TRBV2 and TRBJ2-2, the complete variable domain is EPEVTQTPSHQVTQMGQEVILRCVPISNHLYFYWYRQILGQKVEFLVSFYNNEISEKSEIFDDQFSVERPDGSNFTLKIRSTKLEDSAMYFCASEGRATGELFFGEGSRLTVL.

The CDR3 here is CASSVHEGNEKLFF. The CDR3 DNA reads as TGTGCCAGCAGCGTACACGAGGGCAATGAAAAACTGTTTTTT. The chain uses TRBV25-1 and TRBJ1-4, with D unresolved. Trimming removed 6 bases at V and 5 bases at J, with 13 bases between. The CDR3 is 14 amino acids. Germline assignment: CDR1 MGHDK and CDR2 SYGVNS.

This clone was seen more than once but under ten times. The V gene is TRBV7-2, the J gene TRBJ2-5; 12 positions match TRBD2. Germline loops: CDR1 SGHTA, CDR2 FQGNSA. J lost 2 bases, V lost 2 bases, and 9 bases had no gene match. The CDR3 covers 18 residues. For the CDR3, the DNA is TGTGCCAGCAGCTTATCGCCCGTACTAGCGGGGGGTCAAGAGACCCAGTACTTC. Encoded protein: CASSLSPVLAGGQETQYF. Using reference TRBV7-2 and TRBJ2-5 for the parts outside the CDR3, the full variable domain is GAGVSQSPSNKVTEKGKDVELRCDPISGHTALYWYRQSLGQGLEFLIYFQGNSAPDKSGLPSDRFSAERTGGSVSTLTIQRTQQEDSAVYLCASSLSPVLAGGQETQYFGPGTRLLVL.

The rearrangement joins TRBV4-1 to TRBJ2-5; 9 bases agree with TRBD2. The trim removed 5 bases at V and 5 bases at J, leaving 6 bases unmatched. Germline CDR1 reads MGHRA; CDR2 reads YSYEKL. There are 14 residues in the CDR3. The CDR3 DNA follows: TGCGCCAGCAGCGCGGGGGGGTCCTGGGAGACCCAGTACTTC. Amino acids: CASSAGGSWETQYF.

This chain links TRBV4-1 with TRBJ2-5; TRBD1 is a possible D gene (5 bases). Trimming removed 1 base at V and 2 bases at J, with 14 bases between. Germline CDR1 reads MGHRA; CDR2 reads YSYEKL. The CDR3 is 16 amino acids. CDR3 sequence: CASSQVWQGGQETQYF. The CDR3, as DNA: TGCGCCAGCAGCCAAGTCTGGCAGGGTGGACAAGAGACCCAGTACTTC.

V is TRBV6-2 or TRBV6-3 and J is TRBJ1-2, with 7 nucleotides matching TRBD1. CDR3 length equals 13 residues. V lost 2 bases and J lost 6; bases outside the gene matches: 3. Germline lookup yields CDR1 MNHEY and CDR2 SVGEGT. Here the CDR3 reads CASSYRQGDGYTF. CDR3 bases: TGTGCCAGCAGTTACCGGCAGGGGGATGGCTACACCTTC.

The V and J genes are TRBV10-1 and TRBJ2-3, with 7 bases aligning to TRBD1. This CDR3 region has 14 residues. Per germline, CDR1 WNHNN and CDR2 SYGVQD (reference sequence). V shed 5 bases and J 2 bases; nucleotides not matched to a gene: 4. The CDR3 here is CASSSTGATDTQYF. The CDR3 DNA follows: TGCGCCAGCAGTTCTACAGGGGCCACAGATACGCAGTATTTT.

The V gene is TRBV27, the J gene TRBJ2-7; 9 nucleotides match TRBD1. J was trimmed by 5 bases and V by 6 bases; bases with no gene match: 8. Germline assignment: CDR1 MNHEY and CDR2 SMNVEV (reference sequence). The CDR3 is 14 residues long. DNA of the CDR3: TGTGCCAGCAGGGGGCTAGGGACAGGGAACGAGCAGTACTTC. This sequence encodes CASRGLGTGNEQYF.

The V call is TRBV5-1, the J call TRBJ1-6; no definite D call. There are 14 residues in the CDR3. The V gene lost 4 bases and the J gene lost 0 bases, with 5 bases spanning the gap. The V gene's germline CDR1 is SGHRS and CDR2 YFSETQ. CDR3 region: CASSGSSYNSPLHF. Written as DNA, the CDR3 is TGCGCCAGCAGCGGCTCCTCCTATAATTCACCCCTCCACTTT.